The entry below gives a single TCR beta chain sequence along with its context. The data derive from a study of cytotoxic CD8 clonotypes in ibrutinib-treated CLL. Measured with immunoSEQ multiplex PCR; TCRdb has only the in-frame clones, and not every one. This repertoire shows about 330,000 clones, 67% found once; its top ten account for roughly 6.8%. Germline V gene data show CDR1 as SGHNT and CDR2 as YYREEE (reference sequence). V shed 0 bases and J 2 bases; nucleotides not matched to a gene: 5. The CDR3 runs 15 residues. This specimen was PBMCs, taken after 36 months of ibrutinib treatment. This receptor was taken from a human donor with chronic lymphocytic leukemia. V gene TRBV5-4 combines with J gene TRBJ2-7; TRBD2 matches 7 bases. CDR3 sequence: CASSLALAVPYEQYF. In nucleotides, the CDR3 is TGTGCCAGCAGCTTGGCGCTAGCGGTGCCCTACGAGCAGTACTTC.